A selection of T cell receptor beta chains follows, all from one sample in a study of blood T cell repertoires in COVID-19. The protocol was immunoSEQ multiplex PCR, while the TCRdb copy is restricted to in-frame clones and leaves out a portion. The sample lists about 440,000 clones, about 92% occurring once. The specimen was PBMCs or T cells enriched from blood (not recorded which). The receptors shown here come from a man between 18 and 35 years old who had recovered from COVID-19. Each CDR3 is given with its conserved first and last residue. The D gene is left open where the match is weak. Clone sizes are given selectively: once, few, many, or a class where the clone is expanded.

clone_size: once
v_call: TRBV28
d_call: -
j_call: TRBJ1-5
cdr3_nt: TGTGCCCTATCCGGGGGGGGGCGCAATCAGCCCCAGCATTTT
cdr3_aa: CALSGGGRNQPQHF

clone_size: -
v_call: TRBV19
d_call: -
j_call: TRBJ1-1
cdr3_nt: TGTGCCAGTAGTTTGCGGGACCGAAACACTGAAGCTTTCTTT
cdr3_aa: CASSLRDRNTEAFF

clone_size: -
v_call: TRBV6-5
d_call: TRBD1
j_call: TRBJ2-7
cdr3_nt: TGTGCCAGTAGACAGGGGGTAGCCTACGAGCAGTACTTC
cdr3_aa: CASRQGVAYEQYF

clone_size: -
v_call: TRBV18
d_call: -
j_call: TRBJ1-2
cdr3_nt: TGTGCCAGCTCACCCTTCATGGGCGACGATGGCTACACCTTC
cdr3_aa: CASSPFMGDDGYTF

clone_size: -
v_call: TRBV27
d_call: -
j_call: TRBJ1-2
cdr3_nt: TGTGCCAGCAGTCCGCGACAGAAAACTATTGGCTACACCTTC
cdr3_aa: CASSPRQKTIGYTF

clone_size: once
v_call: TRBV5-6
d_call: TRBD1
j_call: TRBJ2-3
cdr3_nt: TGTGCCAGCAGCTGGACAGGGGGGACAGATACGCAGTATTTT
cdr3_aa: CASSWTGGTDTQYF

clone_size: once
v_call: TRBV19
d_call: -
j_call: TRBJ1-2
cdr3_nt: TGTGCCAGTAGTATAGTTGGCGGCGGAGGGAGCGGCTACACCTTC
cdr3_aa: CASSIVGGGGSGYTF

clone_size: -
v_call: TRBV6-1
d_call: -
j_call: TRBJ2-1
cdr3_nt: TGTGCCAGCAGTGGGGGAAACAGCGGAGGGACGGTTGAGCAGTTCTTC
cdr3_aa: CASSGGNSGGTVEQFF

clone_size: -
v_call: TRBV11-3
d_call: -
j_call: TRBJ1-3
cdr3_nt: TGTGCCAGCAGCTTAGGTCAGGGAGGCGGAAACACCATATATTTT
cdr3_aa: CASSLGQGGGNTIYF

clone_size: -
v_call: TRBV5-1
d_call: -
j_call: TRBJ2-7
cdr3_nt: TGCGCCAGCAGCTTGGGAGATTCGTCCTACGAGCAGTACTTC
cdr3_aa: CASSLGDSSYEQYF

clone_size: -
v_call: TRBV5-1
d_call: TRBD1
j_call: TRBJ1-1
cdr3_nt: TGCGCCAGCAGCTTGGAGGGGGACAGGAACACTGAAGCTTTCTTT
cdr3_aa: CASSLEGDRNTEAFF

clone_size: -
v_call: TRBV6-6
d_call: TRBD2
j_call: TRBJ2-1
cdr3_nt: TGTGCCAGCCTGGGGCTAGCGGGAGGGGATGAGCAGTTCTTC
cdr3_aa: CASLGLAGGDEQFF

clone_size: -
v_call: TRBV6-5
d_call: -
j_call: TRBJ1-2
cdr3_nt: TGTGCCAGCACCGGGGACTTAATTAGCCAATATGGCTACACCTTC
cdr3_aa: CASTGDLISQYGYTF

clone_size: few
v_call: TRBV27
d_call: -
j_call: TRBJ1-6
cdr3_nt: TGTGCCAGCAGTTTAAGCGTGACAGGTGGATCACCCCTCCACTTT
cdr3_aa: CASSLSVTGGSPLHF

clone_size: -
v_call: TRBV7-2
d_call: TRBD1
j_call: TRBJ2-1
cdr3_nt: TGTGCCAGCAGCTTGTGGGACAGGTACAATGAGCAGTTCTTC
cdr3_aa: CASSLWDRYNEQFF

clone_size: -
v_call: TRBV29-1
d_call: -
j_call: TRBJ2-1
cdr3_nt: TGCAGCGTTGGACTAGGCGGCTACAATGAGCAGTTCTTC
cdr3_aa: CSVGLGGYNEQFF

clone_size: -
v_call: TRBV19
d_call: -
j_call: TRBJ1-2
cdr3_nt: TGTGCCAGTAGTACGCCCAGGGTTTCCAGCGGCTACACCTTC
cdr3_aa: CASSTPRVSSGYTF

clone_size: -
v_call: TRBV10-2
d_call: TRBD1
j_call: TRBJ1-2
cdr3_nt: TGCGCCAGCAGTGAAGGACGGGACAGAGTTTACTCCTATGGCTACACCTTC
cdr3_aa: CASSEGRDRVYSYGYTF

clone_size: -
v_call: TRBV2
d_call: -
j_call: TRBJ2-7
cdr3_nt: TGTGCCAGCAGCGAGGGCTACGAGCAGTACTTC
cdr3_aa: CASSEGYEQYF

clone_size: -
v_call: TRBV18
d_call: TRBD1
j_call: TRBJ1-2
cdr3_nt: TGTGCCAGCTCACCTGACAGGGACGGGTACTATGGCTACACCTTC
cdr3_aa: CASSPDRDGYYGYTF

clone_size: -
v_call: TRBV18
d_call: TRBD1
j_call: TRBJ1-6
cdr3_nt: TGTGCCAGCTCCCCCGGGACAGGTGGGAATTCACCCCTCCACTTT
cdr3_aa: CASSPGTGGNSPLHF

clone_size: -
v_call: TRBV12-3/TRBV12-4
d_call: -
j_call: TRBJ1-6
cdr3_nt: TGTGCCAGCAGTTTAGTTTCAGAATCACCCCTCCACTTT
cdr3_aa: CASSLVSESPLHF

clone_size: -
v_call: TRBV6-5
d_call: TRBD2
j_call: TRBJ2-3
cdr3_nt: TGTGCCAGCAGCCGAAGACCGGGGGGAGATACGCAGTATTTT
cdr3_aa: CASSRRPGGDTQYF

clone_size: once
v_call: TRBV7-4
d_call: -
j_call: TRBJ2-4
cdr3_nt: TGTGCCAGCAGCTTAAGACTTAAACTAGCCAAAAACATTCAGTACTTC
cdr3_aa: CASSLRLKLAKNIQYF

clone_size: once
v_call: TRBV7-3
d_call: TRBD2
j_call: TRBJ2-1
cdr3_nt: TGTGCCAGCAGCCACGCCCTAGCGGGGTCATTGCGGGATGAGCAGTTCTTC
cdr3_aa: CASSHALAGSLRDEQFF

clone_size: -
v_call: TRBV7-3
d_call: TRBD2
j_call: TRBJ2-3
cdr3_nt: TGTGCCAGCAGCCCGACTAGCGTGACAGATACGCAGTATTTT
cdr3_aa: CASSPTSVTDTQYF

clone_size: -
v_call: TRBV28
d_call: TRBD2
j_call: TRBJ2-1
cdr3_nt: TGTGCCAGCAGCCCCATGACTAGCGGGAGAAGGAATGAGCAGTTCTTC
cdr3_aa: CASSPMTSGRRNEQFF

clone_size: -
v_call: TRBV5-5
d_call: -
j_call: TRBJ1-6
cdr3_nt: TGTGCCAGCAGCTTGAGGGACAATGATTCACCCCTCCACTTT
cdr3_aa: CASSLRDNDSPLHF

clone_size: few
v_call: TRBV30
d_call: TRBD2
j_call: TRBJ2-1
cdr3_nt: TGTGCCTGGAGCCCAGCCCCCCCGAGACTAGCTCCTTGGGATGAGCAGTTCTTC
cdr3_aa: CAWSPAPPRLAPWDEQFF

clone_size: -
v_call: TRBV19
d_call: -
j_call: TRBJ1-2
cdr3_nt: TGTGCCAGTAGTATAGGGAGTGGCTACACCTTC
cdr3_aa: CASSIGSGYTF

clone_size: -
v_call: TRBV28
d_call: -
j_call: TRBJ2-7
cdr3_nt: TGTGCCGTCCGAGGCCTCTCCTACGAGCAGTACTTC
cdr3_aa: CAVRGLSYEQYF